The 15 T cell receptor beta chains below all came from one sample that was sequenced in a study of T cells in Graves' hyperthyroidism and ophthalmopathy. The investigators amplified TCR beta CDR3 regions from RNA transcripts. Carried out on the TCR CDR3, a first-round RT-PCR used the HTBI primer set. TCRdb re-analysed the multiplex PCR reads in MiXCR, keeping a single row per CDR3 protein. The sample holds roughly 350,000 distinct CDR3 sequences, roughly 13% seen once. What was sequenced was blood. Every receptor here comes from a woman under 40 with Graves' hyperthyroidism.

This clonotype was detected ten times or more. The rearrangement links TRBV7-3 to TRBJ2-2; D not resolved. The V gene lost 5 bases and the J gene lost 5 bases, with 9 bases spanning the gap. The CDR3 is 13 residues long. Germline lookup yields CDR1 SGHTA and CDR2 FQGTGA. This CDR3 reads CASSPSRTGELFF. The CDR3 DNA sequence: TGTGCCAGCAGCCCTAGTAGGACCGGGGAGCTGTTTTTT.

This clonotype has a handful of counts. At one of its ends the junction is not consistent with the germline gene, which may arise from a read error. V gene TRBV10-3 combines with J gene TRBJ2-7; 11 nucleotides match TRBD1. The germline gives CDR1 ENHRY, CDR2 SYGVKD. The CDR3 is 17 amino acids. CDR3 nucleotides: TGTGCCATCAGTGTACCGGGGACAGGGGGTCGTCCTACGAGCATCACCTTC. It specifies CAISVPGTGGRPTSITF.

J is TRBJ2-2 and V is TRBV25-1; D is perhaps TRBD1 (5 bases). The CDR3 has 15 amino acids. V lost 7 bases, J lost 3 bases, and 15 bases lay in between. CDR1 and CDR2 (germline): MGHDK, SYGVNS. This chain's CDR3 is CASKALGADTGELFF. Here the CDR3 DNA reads TGTGCCAGCAAAGCGTTAGGGGCCGACACCGGGGAGCTGTTTTTT. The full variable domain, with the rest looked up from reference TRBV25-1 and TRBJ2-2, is EADIYQTPRYLVIGTGKKITLECSQTMGHDKMYWYQQDPGMELHLIHYSYGVNSTEKGDLSSESTVSRIRTEHFPLTLESARPSHTSQYLCASKALGADTGELFFGEGSRLTVL.

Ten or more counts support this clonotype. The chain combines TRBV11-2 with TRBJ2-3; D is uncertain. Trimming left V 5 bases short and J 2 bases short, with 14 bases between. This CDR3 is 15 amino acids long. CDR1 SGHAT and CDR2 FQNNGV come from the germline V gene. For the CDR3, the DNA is TGTGCCAGCAGCCAGGACGGCTCTGTCACAGATACGCAGTATTTT. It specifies CASSQDGSVTDTQYF.

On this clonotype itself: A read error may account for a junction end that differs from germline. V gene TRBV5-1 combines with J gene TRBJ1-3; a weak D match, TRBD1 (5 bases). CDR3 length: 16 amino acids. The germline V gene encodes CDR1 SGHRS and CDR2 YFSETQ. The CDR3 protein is CASSLKGSDSGNTTYF. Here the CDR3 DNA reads TGCGCCAGCAGCTTGAAGGGGAGTGACTCTGGAAACACCACATATTTT.

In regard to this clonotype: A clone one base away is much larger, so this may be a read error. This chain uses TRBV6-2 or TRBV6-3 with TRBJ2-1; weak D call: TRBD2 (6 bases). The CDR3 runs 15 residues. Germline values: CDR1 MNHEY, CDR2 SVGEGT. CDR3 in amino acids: CASKIPGVSNNEQFF. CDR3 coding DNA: TGTGCCAGCAAGATCCCGGGGGTCTCCAACAATGAGCAGTTCTTC.

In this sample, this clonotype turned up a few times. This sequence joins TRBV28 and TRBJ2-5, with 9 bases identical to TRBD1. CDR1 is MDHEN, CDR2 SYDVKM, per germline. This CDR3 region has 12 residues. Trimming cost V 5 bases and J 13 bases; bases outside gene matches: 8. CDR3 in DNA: TGTGCCAGCAGTCTACAGGGGGCTTTCTGGTACTTC. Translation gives CASSLQGAFWYF.

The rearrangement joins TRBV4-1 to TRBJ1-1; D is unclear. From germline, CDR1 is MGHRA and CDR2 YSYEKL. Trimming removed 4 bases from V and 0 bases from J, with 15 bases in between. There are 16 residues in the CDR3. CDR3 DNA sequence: TGCGCCAGCAGCCCCACGACGGGCGGATTGAACACTGAAGCTTTCTTT. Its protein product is CASSPTTGGLNTEAFF.

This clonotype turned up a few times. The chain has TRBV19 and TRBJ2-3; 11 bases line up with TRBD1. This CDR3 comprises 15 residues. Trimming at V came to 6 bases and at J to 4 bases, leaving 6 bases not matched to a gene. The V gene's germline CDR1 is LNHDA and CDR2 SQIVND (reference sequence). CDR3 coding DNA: TGTGCCAGTAGCCCTAGGACAGGGGGCGCAGATACGCAGTATTTT. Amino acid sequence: CASSPRTGGADTQYF.

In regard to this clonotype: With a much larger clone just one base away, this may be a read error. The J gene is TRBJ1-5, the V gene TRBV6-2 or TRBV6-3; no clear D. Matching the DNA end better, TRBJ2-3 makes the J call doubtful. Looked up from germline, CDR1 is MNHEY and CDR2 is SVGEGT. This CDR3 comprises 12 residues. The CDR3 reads CASNWGNQPQYF. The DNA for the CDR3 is TGTGCCAGCAATTGGGGAAATCAGCCCCAGTATTTT.

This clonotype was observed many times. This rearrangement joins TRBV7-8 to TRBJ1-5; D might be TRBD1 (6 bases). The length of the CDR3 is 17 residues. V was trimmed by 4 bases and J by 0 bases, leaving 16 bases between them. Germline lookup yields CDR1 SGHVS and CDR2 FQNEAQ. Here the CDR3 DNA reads TGTGCCAGCAGCTCGCAGGGGCGCGGGTATAGCAATCAGCCCCAGCATTTT. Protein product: CASSSQGRGYSNQPQHF.

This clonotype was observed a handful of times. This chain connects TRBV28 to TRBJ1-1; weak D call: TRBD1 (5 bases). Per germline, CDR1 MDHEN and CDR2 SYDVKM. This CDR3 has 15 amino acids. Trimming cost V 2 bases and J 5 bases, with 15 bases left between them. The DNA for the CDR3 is TGTGCCAGCAGTTTACAGGTACGCAGGGATACTGAAGCTTTCTTT. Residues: CASSLQVRRDTEAFF.

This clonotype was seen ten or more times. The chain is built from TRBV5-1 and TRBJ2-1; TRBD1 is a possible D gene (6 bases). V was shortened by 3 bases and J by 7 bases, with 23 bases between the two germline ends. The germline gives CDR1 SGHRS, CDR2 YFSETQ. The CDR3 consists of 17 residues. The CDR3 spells CASSSDLGGRALNEQFF. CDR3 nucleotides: TGCGCCAGCAGCTCCGACTTAGGGGGAAGAGCTTTGAATGAGCAGTTCTTC.

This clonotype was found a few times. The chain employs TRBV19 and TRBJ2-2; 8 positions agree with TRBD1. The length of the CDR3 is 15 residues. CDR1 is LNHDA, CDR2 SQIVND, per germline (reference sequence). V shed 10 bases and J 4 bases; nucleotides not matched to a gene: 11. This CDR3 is CATWIQGAGTGELFF. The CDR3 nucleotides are TGTGCCACCTGGATCCAGGGGGCTGGCACCGGGGAGCTGTTTTTT.

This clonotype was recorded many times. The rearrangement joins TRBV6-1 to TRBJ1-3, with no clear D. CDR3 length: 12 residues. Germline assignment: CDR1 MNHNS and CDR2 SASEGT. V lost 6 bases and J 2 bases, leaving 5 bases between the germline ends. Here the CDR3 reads CASRDPGNTIYF. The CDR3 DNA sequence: TGTGCCAGCAGGGATCCTGGAAACACCATATATTTT.